The following is a T cell receptor (beta chain) sequence with its context. What it recognizes is unknown. This sample was included in a study of cytomegalovirus exposure and HLA in healthy donors. Findings and limits, study-wide: The authors assumed roughly uniform sequencing depth across donors for presence/absence analyses. HLA alleles were associated with some 17,000 TCR beta sequences in a later analysis at 0.05 false discovery rate.

The PCR employed 60 Vbeta primers together with 13 Jbeta primers. Sequencing used immunoSEQ multiplex PCR; TCRdb keeps in-frame clones, though not all of them. The sample has about 95,000 clones; roughly three quarters are singletons. Per germline, CDR1 MGHDK and CDR2 SYGVNS. Trimming took off 1 base at V and 4 bases at J, with 8 bases between the two ends. This CDR3 region has 13 residues. The chain recombines TRBV25-1 with TRBJ2-7, with a weak D call TRBD2 (5 bases). The receptor comes from a woman aged 40 to 49 in good health and CMV-seronegative. The sequenced sample consisted of PBMCs. The CDR3 nucleotides read TGTGCCAGCAGTGAATTTTCGGGGTACGAGCAGTACTTC. It codes for CASSEFSGYEQYF.